A single sample is the source of the 4 T cell receptor beta chains below, sequenced in a study of read filtering for tumor transcriptome and immune sequencing. This library used 300 to 450 ng RNA and molecular barcoded adaptors spanning alpha/delta and beta/gamma chains. TCRdb reprocessed the reads with MiXCR, giving one entry per CDR3 protein. The sample lists roughly 60,000 distinct CDR3 sequences, roughly 20% occurring once. Sequencing input: a population of CD138-negative cells sorted from bone marrow. These receptors originate from a donor over 35 with multiple myeloma.

With regard to this clonotype: The junction does not match germline at one end; this may be a read error. V and J are TRBV7-2 and TRBJ1-2; 9 bases agree with TRBD1. Germline lookup yields CDR1 SGHTA and CDR2 FQGNSA. The CDR3 extends over 14 amino acids. The CDR3, as DNA: TGTGCCAGCAGCTCAACAGGGGGCTCCTATGGCTTCACCTTC. Translation: CASSSTGGSYGFTF.

Remarks on this clonotype: A much larger clone differs by one base, so this may be a read error. The chain joins TRBV19 to TRBJ1-5; possible D gene TRBD1, 5 bases. CDR3 length equals 15 residues. V was clipped by 2 bases and J by 6 bases, with 14 bases between them. The V gene's germline CDR1 is LNHDA and CDR2 SQIVND (reference sequence). The CDR3 is CASSIRLDRSQPQHF. CDR3 nucleotide sequence: TGTGCCAGTAGTATACGTTTAGACAGAAGTCAGCCCCAGCATTTT.

As concerns this clonotype: A much more abundant neighbour one base away suggests this may be a read error. V gene TRBV20-1 combines with J gene TRBJ2-1; perhaps TRBD2 as D (6 bases). This CDR3 contains 14 residues. Trimming took off 4 bases at V and 8 bases at J, with 18 bases between the two ends. Per germline, CDR1 DFQATT and CDR2 SNEGSKA (reference sequence). In DNA, the CDR3 is TGCAGTGCTAAGGGACTTACGGCGATCTATGAGCAGTTCTTC. This translates into CSAKGLTAIYEQFF.

This clonotype was detected only a few times. This chain links TRBV5-8 with TRBJ1-4; no definite D call. CDR1 is SGHTS and CDR2 is YDEGEE in the germline V gene. Trimming removed 4 bases from V and 4 bases from J, with 8 bases in between. There are 13 residues in the CDR3. The CDR3 nucleotides read TGTGCCAGCAGCGTATACAGTAATGAAAAACTGTTTTTT. It codes for CASSVYSNEKLFF.